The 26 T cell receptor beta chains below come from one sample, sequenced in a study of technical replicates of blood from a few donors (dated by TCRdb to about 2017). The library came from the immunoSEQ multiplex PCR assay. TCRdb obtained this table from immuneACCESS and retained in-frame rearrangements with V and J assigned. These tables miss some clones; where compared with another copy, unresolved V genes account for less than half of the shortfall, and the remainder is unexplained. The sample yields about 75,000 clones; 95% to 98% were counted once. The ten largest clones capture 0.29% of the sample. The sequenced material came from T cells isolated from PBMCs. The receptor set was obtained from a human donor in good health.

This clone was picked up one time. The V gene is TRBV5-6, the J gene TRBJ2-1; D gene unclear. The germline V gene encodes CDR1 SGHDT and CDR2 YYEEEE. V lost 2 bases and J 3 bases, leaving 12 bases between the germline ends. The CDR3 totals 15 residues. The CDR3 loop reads CASSLVVTVYNEQFF. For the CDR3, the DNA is TGTGCCAGCAGCTTAGTAGTAACTGTCTACAATGAGCAGTTCTTC.

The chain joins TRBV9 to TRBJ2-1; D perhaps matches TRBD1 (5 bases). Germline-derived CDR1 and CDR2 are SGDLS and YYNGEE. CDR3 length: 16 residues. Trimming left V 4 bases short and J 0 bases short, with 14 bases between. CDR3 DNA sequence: TGTGCCAGCAGCTCAAGGGGCGAAACCTCCTACAATGAGCAGTTCTTC. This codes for CASSSRGETSYNEQFF.

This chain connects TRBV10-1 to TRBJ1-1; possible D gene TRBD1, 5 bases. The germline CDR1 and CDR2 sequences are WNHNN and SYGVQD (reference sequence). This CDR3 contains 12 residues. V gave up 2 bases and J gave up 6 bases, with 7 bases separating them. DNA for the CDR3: TGCGCCAGCAGTGAGGTCAGGGCTGAAGCTTTCTTT. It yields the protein CASSEVRAEAFF.

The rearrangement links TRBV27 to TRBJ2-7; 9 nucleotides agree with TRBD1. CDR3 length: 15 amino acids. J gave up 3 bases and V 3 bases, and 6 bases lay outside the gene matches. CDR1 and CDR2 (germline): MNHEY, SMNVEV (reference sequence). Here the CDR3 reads CASSFWTGVFYEQYF. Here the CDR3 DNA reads TGTGCCAGCAGTTTTTGGACAGGGGTATTCTACGAGCAGTACTTC.

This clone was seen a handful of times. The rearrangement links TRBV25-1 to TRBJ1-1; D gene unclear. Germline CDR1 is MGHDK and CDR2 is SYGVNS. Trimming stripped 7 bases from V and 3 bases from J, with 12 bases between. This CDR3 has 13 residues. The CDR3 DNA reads TGTGCCAGCACCAGCGGGGATTACACTGAAGCTTTCTTT. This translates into CASTSGDYTEAFF.

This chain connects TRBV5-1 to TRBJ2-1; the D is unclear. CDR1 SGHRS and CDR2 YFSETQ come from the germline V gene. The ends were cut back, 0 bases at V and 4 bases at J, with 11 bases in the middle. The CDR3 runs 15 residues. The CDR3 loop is CASSLGGSRYNEQFF. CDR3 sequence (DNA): TGCGCCAGCAGCTTGGGCGGCTCCCGGTACAATGAGCAGTTCTTC.

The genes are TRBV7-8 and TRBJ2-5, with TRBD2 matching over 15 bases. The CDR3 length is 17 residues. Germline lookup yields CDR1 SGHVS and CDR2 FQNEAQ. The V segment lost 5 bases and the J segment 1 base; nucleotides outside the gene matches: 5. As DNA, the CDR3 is TGTGCCAGCAGCCCGTGGACTAGCGGGAGGGCCCAAGAGACCCAGTACTTC. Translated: CASSPWTSGRAQETQYF.

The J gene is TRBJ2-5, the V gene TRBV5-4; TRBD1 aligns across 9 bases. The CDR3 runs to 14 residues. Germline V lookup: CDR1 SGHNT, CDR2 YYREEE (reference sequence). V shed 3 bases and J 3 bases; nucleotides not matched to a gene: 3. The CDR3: CASSWGQGKETQYF. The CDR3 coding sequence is TGTGCCAGCAGCTGGGGACAGGGAAAAGAGACCCAGTACTTC.

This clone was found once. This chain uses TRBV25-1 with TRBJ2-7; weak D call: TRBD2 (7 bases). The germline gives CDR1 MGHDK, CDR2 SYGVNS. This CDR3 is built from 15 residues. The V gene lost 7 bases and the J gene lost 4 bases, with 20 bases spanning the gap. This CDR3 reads CASTEGGLNGYEQYF. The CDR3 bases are TGTGCCAGCACCGAAGGGGGACTAAACGGTTACGAGCAGTACTTC.

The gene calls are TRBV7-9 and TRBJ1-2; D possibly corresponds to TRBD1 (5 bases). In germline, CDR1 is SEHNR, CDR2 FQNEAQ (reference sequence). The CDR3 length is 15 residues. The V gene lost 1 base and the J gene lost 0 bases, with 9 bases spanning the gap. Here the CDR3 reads CASSLVDRTNYGYTF. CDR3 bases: TGTGCCAGCAGCTTAGTAGACAGAACTAACTATGGCTACACCTTC.

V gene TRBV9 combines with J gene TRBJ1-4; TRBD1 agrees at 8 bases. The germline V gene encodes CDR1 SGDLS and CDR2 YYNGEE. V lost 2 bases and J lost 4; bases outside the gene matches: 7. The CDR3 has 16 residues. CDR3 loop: CASSVEPGGDNEKLFF. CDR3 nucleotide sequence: TGTGCCAGCAGCGTTGAACCAGGGGGCGATAATGAAAAACTGTTTTTT.

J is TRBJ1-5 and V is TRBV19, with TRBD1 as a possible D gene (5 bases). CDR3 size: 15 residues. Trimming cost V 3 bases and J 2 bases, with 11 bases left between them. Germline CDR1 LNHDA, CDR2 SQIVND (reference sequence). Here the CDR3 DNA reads TGTGCCAGTAGTATCACAGGTGATGGCAATCAGCCCCAGCATTTT. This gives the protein CASSITGDGNQPQHF.

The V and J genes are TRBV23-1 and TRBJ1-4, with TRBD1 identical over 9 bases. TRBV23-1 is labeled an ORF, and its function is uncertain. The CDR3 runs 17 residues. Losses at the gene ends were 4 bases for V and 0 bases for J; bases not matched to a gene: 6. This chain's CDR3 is CASSPQGAFSTNEKLFF. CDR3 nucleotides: TGCGCCAGCAGTCCACAGGGGGCCTTTTCAACTAATGAAAAACTGTTTTTT.

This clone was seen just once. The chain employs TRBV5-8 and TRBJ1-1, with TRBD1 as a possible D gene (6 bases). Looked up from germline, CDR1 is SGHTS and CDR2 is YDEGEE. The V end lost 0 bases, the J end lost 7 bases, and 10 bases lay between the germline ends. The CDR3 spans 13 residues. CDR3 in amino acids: CASSLGIGGEAFF. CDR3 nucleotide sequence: TGTGCCAGCAGCTTGGGGATAGGGGGTGAAGCTTTCTTT. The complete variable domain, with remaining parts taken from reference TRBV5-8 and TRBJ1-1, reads EAGVTQSPTHLIKTRGQQATLRCSPISGHTSVYWYQQALGLGLQFLLWYDEGEERNRGNFPPRFSGRQFPNYSSELNVNALELEDSALYLCASSLGIGGEAFFGQGTRLTVV.

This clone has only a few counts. The CDR3 protein is CASTQGARNTEAFF. In nucleotides, the CDR3 is TGTGCCAGTACGCAGGGGGCCAGGAACACTGAAGCTTTCTTT. V and J are TRBV30 and TRBJ1-1; 8 nucleotides agree with TRBD1. The V gene's germline CDR1 is GTSNPN and CDR2 SVGIG (reference sequence). The CDR3 has 14 amino acids. V lost 8 bases and J lost 1; bases outside the gene matches: 9.

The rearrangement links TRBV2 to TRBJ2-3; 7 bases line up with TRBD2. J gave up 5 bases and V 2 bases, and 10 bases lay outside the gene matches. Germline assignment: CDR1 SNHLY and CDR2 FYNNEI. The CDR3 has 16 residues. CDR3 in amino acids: CASSELLAEGGDTQYF. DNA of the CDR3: TGTGCCAGCAGTGAATTGCTAGCGGAGGGAGGAGATACGCAGTATTTT.

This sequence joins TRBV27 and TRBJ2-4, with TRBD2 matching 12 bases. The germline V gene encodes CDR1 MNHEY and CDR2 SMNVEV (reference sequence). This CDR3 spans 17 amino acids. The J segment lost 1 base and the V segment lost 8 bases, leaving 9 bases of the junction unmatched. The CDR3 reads CASVASGRGRAKNIQYF. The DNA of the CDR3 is TGTGCCAGCGTCGCTAGCGGGAGGGGGAGGGCCAAAAACATTCAGTACTTC.

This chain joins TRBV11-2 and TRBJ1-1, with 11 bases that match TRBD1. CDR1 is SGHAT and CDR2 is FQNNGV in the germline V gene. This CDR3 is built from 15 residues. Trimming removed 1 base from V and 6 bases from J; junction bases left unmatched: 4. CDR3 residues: CASSLVGTGGAEAFF. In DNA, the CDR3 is TGTGCCAGCAGCTTAGTCGGGACAGGGGGTGCTGAAGCTTTCTTT. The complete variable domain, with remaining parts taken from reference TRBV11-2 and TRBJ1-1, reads EAGVAQSPRYKIIEKRQSVAFWCNPISGHATLYWYQQILGQGPKLLIQFQNNGVVDDSQLPKDRFSAERLKGVDSTLKIQPAKLEDSAVYLCASSLVGTGGAEAFFGQGTRLTVV.

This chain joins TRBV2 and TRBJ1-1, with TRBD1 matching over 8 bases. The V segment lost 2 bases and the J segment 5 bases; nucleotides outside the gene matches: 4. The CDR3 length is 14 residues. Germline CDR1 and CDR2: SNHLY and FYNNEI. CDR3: CASSESGGYTEAFF. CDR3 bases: TGTGCCAGCAGTGAATCAGGGGGCTATACTGAAGCTTTCTTT.

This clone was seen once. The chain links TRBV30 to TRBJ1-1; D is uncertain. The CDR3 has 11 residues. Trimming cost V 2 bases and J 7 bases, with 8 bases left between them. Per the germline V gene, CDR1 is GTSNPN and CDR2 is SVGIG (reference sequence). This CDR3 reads CAWSNSYEAFF. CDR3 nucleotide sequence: TGTGCCTGGAGTAACTCCTATGAAGCTTTCTTT.

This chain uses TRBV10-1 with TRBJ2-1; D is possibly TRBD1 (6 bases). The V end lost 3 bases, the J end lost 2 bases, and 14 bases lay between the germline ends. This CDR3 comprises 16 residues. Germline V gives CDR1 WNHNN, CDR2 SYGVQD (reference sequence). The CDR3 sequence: CASSEGGEGPYNEQFF. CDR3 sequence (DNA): TGCGCCAGCAGTGAAGGGGGAGAGGGCCCCTACAATGAGCAGTTCTTC.

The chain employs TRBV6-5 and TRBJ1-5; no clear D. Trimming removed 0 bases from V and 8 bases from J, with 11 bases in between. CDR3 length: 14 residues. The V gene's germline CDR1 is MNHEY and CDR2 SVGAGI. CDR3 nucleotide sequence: TGTGCCAGCAGTTACTCGAGAGCGTCGGAGCCCCAGCATTTT. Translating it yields CASSYSRASEPQHF.

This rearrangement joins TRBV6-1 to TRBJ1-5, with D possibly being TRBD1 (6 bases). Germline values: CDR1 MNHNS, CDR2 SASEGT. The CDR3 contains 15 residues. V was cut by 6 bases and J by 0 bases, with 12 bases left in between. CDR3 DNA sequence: TGTGCCAGCAGCGGACAGTTCTATAGCAATCAGCCCCAGCATTTT. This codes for CASSGQFYSNQPQHF.

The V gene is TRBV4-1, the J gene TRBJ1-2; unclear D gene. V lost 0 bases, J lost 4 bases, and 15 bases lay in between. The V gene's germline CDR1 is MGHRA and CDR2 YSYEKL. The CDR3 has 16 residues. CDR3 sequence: CASSQESGQVLYGYTF. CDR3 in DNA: TGCGCCAGCAGCCAAGAGAGTGGTCAGGTCCTCTATGGCTACACCTTC.

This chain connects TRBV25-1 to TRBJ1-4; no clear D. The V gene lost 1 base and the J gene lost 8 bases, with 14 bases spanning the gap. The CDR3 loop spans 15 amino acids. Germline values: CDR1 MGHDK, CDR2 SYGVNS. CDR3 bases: TGTGCCAGCAGTGAATCGAGAGGGTTGGGGGAAAAACTGTTTTTT. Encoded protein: CASSESRGLGEKLFF.

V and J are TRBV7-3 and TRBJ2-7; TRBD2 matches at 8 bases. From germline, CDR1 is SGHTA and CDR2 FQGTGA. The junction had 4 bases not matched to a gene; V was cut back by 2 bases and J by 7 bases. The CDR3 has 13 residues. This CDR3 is CASSLAGGGEQYF. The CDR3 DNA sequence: TGTGCCAGCAGCTTAGCGGGAGGCGGGGAGCAGTACTTC.